This T cell receptor beta chain was retrieved from a study of response to subunit inactivated influenza vaccine. The study's findings and limits: Authors suggested that a seasonal influenza vaccination recruits few new T cells each time.

V was cut by 4 bases and J by 4 bases, with 17 bases left in between. CDR1 is SGHRS, CDR2 YFSETQ, per germline. The CDR3 loop spans 15 amino acids. This clonotype turned up a few times. As yet, its antigen is unknown. TCRdb fed the RT-PCR reads into MiXCR, producing one record per CDR3 protein. Of hundreds of thousands of distinct CDR3 sequences in the sample, around 8% were seen once. Specimen: PBMCs from blood, collected less than 30 months after vaccination. V is TRBV5-1 and J is TRBJ1-1; D unresolved. The receptor comes from a man between 50 and 70 years old who received an inactivated influenza vaccine. CDR3 sequence: CASSQTTIGSTEAFF. The CDR3 DNA sequence: TGCGCCAGCAGCCAAACGACAATCGGGAGCACTGAAGCTTTCTTT.